The 23 T cell receptor beta chains below come from one sample, sequenced in a study of blood T cell repertoires in COVID-19. Clones were sequenced by immunoSEQ multiplex PCR, and TCRdb holds only the in-frame ones, with some missing. The sample holds some 250,000 clones, 65% to 90% seen once. Sequencing was performed on peripheral blood. Receptors originate from a young man with active or convalescent COVID-19.

The V call is TRBV29-1, the J call TRBJ1-2; D is perhaps TRBD1 (6 bases). CDR3 length: 14 residues. Per the germline V gene, CDR1 is SQVTM and CDR2 is ANQGSEA. Trimming took 4 bases from V and 8 from J, leaving 20 bases between them. CDR3: CSVVGLAGADGYTF. In DNA, the CDR3 is TGCAGCGTTGTTGGGTTGGCAGGGGCGGACGGCTACACCTTC.

The gene calls are TRBV4-1 and TRBJ1-1, with 8 bases that match TRBD1. The CDR3 sequence is 16 residues long. Looked up from germline, CDR1 is MGHRA and CDR2 is YSYEKL. The V and J ends lost 3 bases and 1 base, in that order; junction bases with no gene match: 7. In nucleotides, the CDR3 is TGCGCCAGCAGCCAGGCTGGGACAGGACCGAACACTGAAGCTTTCTTT. The encoded protein is CASSQAGTGPNTEAFF.

J is TRBJ2-6 and V is TRBV6-4, with D possibly TRBD1 on 6 matching bases. V was shortened by 2 bases and J by 2 bases, with 7 bases between the two germline ends. CDR3 length equals 15 residues. Germline values: CDR1 MRHNA, CDR2 SNTAGT. CDR3 amino acids: CASSDEGAGANVLTF. The CDR3 DNA is TGTGCCAGCAGTGACGAGGGGGCTGGGGCCAACGTCCTGACTTTC.

V is TRBV11-2 and J is TRBJ2-3; 11 bases fit TRBD2. V was clipped by 1 base and J by 4 bases; unmatched bases: 4. Germline loops: CDR1 SGHAT, CDR2 FQNNGV. The CDR3 is 16 amino acids. CDR3 loop: CASSLVLAGGSDTQYF. The CDR3 DNA follows: TGTGCCAGCAGCTTAGTGCTAGCGGGGGGTTCAGATACGCAGTATTTT.

This chain joins TRBV30 and TRBJ1-4; tentatively, D is TRBD1 (6 bases). CDR1 GTSNPN and CDR2 SVGIG come from the germline V gene (reference sequence). Trimming stripped 0 bases from V and 7 bases from J, with 15 bases between. The CDR3 has 15 amino acids. The CDR3 DNA follows: TGTGCCTGGAGTGTACATTCAGGGGATGGTGAAAAACTGTTTTTT. This codes for CAWSVHSGDGEKLFF.

The V gene is TRBV18, the J gene TRBJ1-1, with unresolved D. The CDR3 totals 13 residues. V lost 3 bases and J lost 1, with 6 bases in between. The germline V gene has CDR1 KGHSH and CDR2 LQKENI. The CDR3: CASSPSQNTEAFF. Here the CDR3 DNA reads TGTGCCAGCTCACCGAGCCAGAACACTGAAGCTTTCTTT.

The chain combines TRBV19 with TRBJ1-1; D gene ambiguous. The germline CDR1 and CDR2 sequences are LNHDA and SQIVND (reference sequence). This CDR3 has 11 amino acids. Trimming cost V 1 base and J 5 bases, with 2 bases left between them. CDR3 sequence (DNA): TGTGCCAGTAGTATAGCTACTGAAGCTTTCTTT. As protein: CASSIATEAFF.

This sequence joins TRBV9 and TRBJ2-6; 8 bases are shared with TRBD1. Germline V gene sequence: CDR1 SGDLS, CDR2 YYNGEE. This CDR3 comprises 18 residues. Losses at the gene ends were 6 bases for V and 0 bases for J; bases not matched to a gene: 11. The CDR3 sequence is CASTSQQGGYSGANVLTF. DNA for the CDR3: TGTGCCAGCACATCTCAACAGGGGGGATACTCTGGGGCCAACGTCCTGACTTTC.

This chain connects TRBV7-3 to TRBJ2-1, with D unclear. V dropped 5 bases and J dropped 0 bases, with 14 bases sitting between them. This CDR3 has 16 residues. Germline assignment: CDR1 SGHTA and CDR2 FQGTGA. DNA of the CDR3: TGTGCCAGCAGCCCCCCCAGCGCGAGCTCCTACAATGAGCAGTTCTTC. It codes for CASSPPSASSYNEQFF.

The rearrangement uses TRBV7-2 and TRBJ2-7, with 8 bases that match TRBD1. V shed 5 bases and J 3 bases; nucleotides not matched to a gene: 6. The V gene's germline CDR1 is SGHTA and CDR2 FQGNSA. This CDR3 is built from 14 residues. The CDR3 is CASSRDRGYYEQYF. CDR3 sequence (DNA): TGTGCCAGCAGCCGCGACAGGGGATACTACGAGCAGTACTTC.

The rearrangement links TRBV19 to TRBJ1-5; D ambiguous. The CDR3 contains 12 residues. Germline lookup yields CDR1 LNHDA and CDR2 SQIVND (reference sequence). V gave up 5 bases and J gave up 5 bases, with 7 bases separating them. CDR3 amino acids: CASSFGDQPQHF. CDR3 nucleotide sequence: TGTGCCAGTAGTTTTGGAGATCAGCCCCAGCATTTT.

A single count supports this clone. The rearrangement uses TRBV4-2 and TRBJ1-3; the D gene is possibly TRBD1 (6 bases). Germline loops: CDR1 LGHNA, CDR2 YNFKEQ. This CDR3 spans 15 amino acids. Trimming shortened V by 5 bases and J by 7 bases, and 18 bases separated the two germline ends. DNA for the CDR3: TGTGCCAGCAGCACCGATCCAGGGGCCGGGAACACCATATATTTT. Its protein is CASSTDPGAGNTIYF.

V usage is TRBV6-5 and J usage is TRBJ1-4; perhaps TRBD1 as D (6 bases). Trimming left V 11 bases short and J 0 bases short, with 16 bases between. Germline CDR1 reads MNHEY; CDR2 reads SVGAGI. The CDR3 totals 15 residues. CDR3: CAAISGAATNEKLFF. CDR3 in DNA: TGTGCCGCTATATCAGGGGCCGCAACTAATGAAAAACTGTTTTTT.

The rearrangement uses TRBV7-9 and TRBJ1-1, with 7 positions matching TRBD1. Germline CDR1 SEHNR, CDR2 FQNEAQ (reference sequence). CDR3 size: 12 residues. V shed 6 bases and J 6 bases; nucleotides not matched to a gene: 4. CDR3 bases: TGTGCCAGCAGGGCCAGGGGGTCTGAAGCTTTCTTT. This codes for CASRARGSEAFF.

The sample holds a few counts of this clone. The chain combines TRBV10-3 with TRBJ1-2, with a possible D match to TRBD1 (6 bases). Germline V gene sequence: CDR1 ENHRY, CDR2 SYGVKD. The CDR3 extends over 13 amino acids. The V end lost 1 base, the J end lost 5 bases, and 8 bases lay between the germline ends. The CDR3 here is CAISEFQGYGYTF. The CDR3 coding sequence is TGTGCCATCAGTGAGTTTCAGGGGTATGGCTACACCTTC.

The V and J genes are TRBV4-3 and TRBJ1-3, with 8 bases lining up with TRBD1. The CDR3 is made up of 14 amino acids. The J segment lost 4 bases and the V segment lost 8 bases, leaving 7 bases of the junction unmatched. CDR1 and CDR2 from the germline V gene are LGHNA and YSLEER. CDR3 coding DNA: TGCGCCAGCCGGGGCGGGACAGGAGGAAACACCATATATTTT. It yields the protein CASRGGTGGNTIYF.

The rearrangement links TRBV11-2 to TRBJ1-4, with unresolved D. Germline V gene data show CDR1 as SGHAT and CDR2 as FQNNGV. The CDR3 has 14 amino acids. V was clipped by 4 bases and J by 9 bases, with 15 bases between them. CDR3 protein: CASSSYVSGQKLFF. In nucleotides, the CDR3 is TGTGCCAGCAGCTCCTACGTTAGCGGACAAAAACTGTTTTTT.

Points on this clone: The junction differs from germline at one of its ends, possibly a read error. The V and J genes are TRBV4-1 and TRBJ2-7, with 8 positions matching TRBD2. This CDR3 region has 15 residues. The V gene's germline CDR1 is MGHRA and CDR2 YSYEKL. The CDR3 nucleotides are TGCGCCAGCGGCCAGGGGTTAGCGGGGAACTACGAGCAGTACTTC. It encodes CASGQGLAGNYEQYF.

The V gene is TRBV21-1, the J gene TRBJ1-3; the listed D gene, TRBD1, was not tested against the DNA. TRBV21-1 is termed a pseudogene. This CDR3 is built from 19 residues. The CDR3 protein is CASSNSGGETRDGGNTIYF. CDR3 bases: TGTGCCAGCAGCAACTCAGGTGGCGAAACCCGCGATGGAGGAAACACCATATATTTT.

CDR3 loop: CASRTQGANYGYTF. DNA of the CDR3: TGTGCCAGCAGAACACAGGGAGCTAACTATGGCTACACCTTC. The chain couples TRBV6-5 to TRBJ1-2; possible D gene TRBD1, 6 bases. Looked up from germline, CDR1 is MNHEY and CDR2 is SVGAGI. V was cut by 6 bases and J by 0 bases, with 11 bases left in between. This CDR3 has 14 amino acids.

The V and J genes are TRBV5-8 and TRBJ1-1; D not certain. Trimming took off 2 bases at V and 2 bases at J, with 10 bases between the two ends. This CDR3 is built from 14 residues. Germline CDR1 is SGHTS and CDR2 is YDEGEE. The CDR3 here is CASSFNNLNTEAFF. The CDR3 DNA is TGTGCCAGCAGCTTTAACAACCTCAACACTGAAGCTTTCTTT.

This clone has a handful of counts. V is TRBV5-4 and J is TRBJ2-7; D ambiguous. Germline assignment: CDR1 SGHNT and CDR2 YYREEE (reference sequence). The germline V and J ends were trimmed by 4 bases and 0 bases, with 20 bases remaining between them. CDR3 length equals 17 residues. DNA of the CDR3: TGTGCCAGCAGCCCCTCCGCGTGGGCTGAGAGCTCCTACGAGCAGTACTTC. It codes for CASSPSAWAESSYEQYF.

V usage is TRBV5-1 and J usage is TRBJ2-3, with 13 positions matching TRBD2. The CDR3 loop spans 17 amino acids. The germline gives CDR1 SGHRS, CDR2 YFSETQ. Losses at the gene ends were 0 bases for V and 4 bases for J; bases not matched to a gene: 5. CDR3 DNA: TGCGCCAGCAGCTTGGAAGGACTAGCGGGGGCATCAGATACGCAGTATTTT. Encoded protein: CASSLEGLAGASDTQYF. Supplemented by reference TRBV5-1 and TRBJ2-3, the full variable domain reads KAGVTQTPRYLIKTRGQQVTLSCSPISGHRSVSWYQQTPGQGLQFLFEYFSETQRNKGNFPGRFSGRQFSNSRSEMNVSTLELGDSALYLCASSLEGLAGASDTQYFGPGTRLTVL.